A single TCR beta chain is shown here with its context. This sample stems from a study of T cell responses to AZD1222 COVID-19 vaccine. The CDR3 spans 14 residues. Trimming removed 5 bases from V and 2 bases from J, with 13 bases in between. Germline CDR1 reads GTSNPN; CDR2 reads SVGIG (reference sequence). Pooling of second doses given at about 4 or about 12 weeks was done. Some clones are missing from TCRdb's copy, which holds only in-frame ones; the method was immunoSEQ multiplex PCR. Of under 150,000 clones in the sample, 75% to 90% are singletons; the top ten hold about 1.5%. The TCR comes from an adult who received the AZD1222 COVID-19 vaccine. The chain has TRBV30 and TRBJ1-3; perhaps TRBD1 as D (5 bases). The sequenced sample was peripheral blood, obtained 28 days after the second AZD1222 dose. As DNA, the CDR3 is TGTGCCTGGCAGGGTGTGGGGCCTGGAAACACCATATATTTT. Its translation: CAWQGVGPGNTIYF.